The 17 T cell receptor beta chains listed next were all sequenced from one sample in a study of blood T cell repertoires in COVID-19. This table comes from immunoSEQ multiplex PCR, and its TCRdb copy is limited to in-frame clones, with some not included. The profile covers fewer than 150,000 clones, with roughly 80% appearing a single time and around 13% taken by the ten largest. The source material was peripheral blood. These receptors originate from a woman between 25 and 40 years old who had recovered from COVID-19.

This chain joins TRBV27 and TRBJ1-2, with TRBD1 matching 9 bases. The germline V gene encodes CDR1 MNHEY and CDR2 SMNVEV (reference sequence). The CDR3 extends over 14 amino acids. After removal of 3 bases from V and 8 bases from J, the junction contained 7 bases not matched to a gene. DNA for the CDR3: TGTGCCAGCAGTTTGGGACAGGGATTAGGGGGCTACACCTTC. Protein product: CASSLGQGLGGYTF.

The V gene is TRBV15, the J gene TRBJ2-1; maybe TRBD1 (6 bases). The CDR3 has 16 residues. V lost 0 bases, J lost 7 bases, and 16 bases lay in between. Per germline, CDR1 LNHNV and CDR2 YYDKDF (reference sequence). CDR3 DNA: TGTGCCACCAGCAGAGAAGCCAGGGGTAGAGGAAATGAGCAGTTCTTC. This encodes CATSREARGRGNEQFF.

This clone was found once. V is TRBV11-2 and J is TRBJ2-7; 9 nucleotides align to TRBD1. This CDR3 comprises 13 residues. CDR1 is SGHAT, CDR2 FQNNGV, per germline. V dropped 7 bases and J dropped 3; count of bases not matched to a gene: 4. CDR3 DNA sequence: TGTGCCAGCATCGGGGACAGGGACTACGAGCAGTACTTC. It is translated as CASIGDRDYEQYF.

The J gene is TRBJ2-7, the V gene TRBV11-2; the match to TRBD2 covers 7 bases. CDR1 is SGHAT and CDR2 is FQNNGV in the germline V gene. Trimming removed 6 bases from V and 0 bases from J; junction bases left unmatched: 11. The CDR3 has 16 residues. The CDR3 nucleotides are TGTGCCAGCAGAGCCTATTTTAGCGGGTCCTCCTACGAGCAGTACTTC. Translated, it gives CASRAYFSGSSYEQYF.

This chain links TRBV18 with TRBJ2-3; 9 bases map to TRBD2. The V gene end was trimmed by 8 bases and the J gene end by 6 bases; junction bases not matched to a gene: 6. The CDR3 spans 13 residues. Germline assignment: CDR1 KGHSH and CDR2 LQKENI. This CDR3 is CASPSGAADTQYF. The CDR3 region has the DNA TGTGCCAGCCCTAGCGGGGCGGCGGATACGCAGTATTTT.

V and J are TRBV10-1 and TRBJ2-2; 10 bases fit TRBD1. J was trimmed by 5 bases and V by 3 bases; bases with no gene match: 6. Per the germline V gene, CDR1 is WNHNN and CDR2 is SYGVQD (reference sequence). The CDR3 has 16 residues. CDR3 nucleotides: TGCGCCAGCAGTGAACCCGGGACAGGGGAGACCGGGGAGCTGTTTTTT. Its translation: CASSEPGTGETGELFF.

This chain links TRBV19 with TRBJ2-7, with TRBD1 matching 9 bases. This CDR3 is built from 15 residues. Trimming cost V 3 bases and J 5 bases; bases outside gene matches: 8. Germline assignment: CDR1 LNHDA and CDR2 SQIVND (reference sequence). This CDR3 reads CASSMVPGQGNEQYF. CDR3 sequence (DNA): TGTGCCAGTAGTATGGTGCCGGGACAGGGAAACGAGCAGTACTTC.

V and J are TRBV5-1 and TRBJ1-1; maybe TRBD1 (5 bases). CDR1 and CDR2 from the germline V gene are SGHRS and YFSETQ. Trimming removed 2 bases from V and 2 bases from J, with 10 bases in between. The CDR3 consists of 14 residues. The CDR3 sequence: CASSFMQGNTEAFF. DNA of the CDR3: TGCGCCAGCAGCTTTATGCAGGGAAACACTGAAGCTTTCTTT.

The V call is TRBV2, the J call TRBJ2-1, with 8 bases identical to TRBD2. The CDR3 has 18 residues. With 7 bases clipped from V and 4 bases from J, the junction kept 18 bases outside the gene matches. Germline CDR1 and CDR2: SNHLY and FYNNEI. CDR3 DNA sequence: TGTGCCAGCACCCAGCGGGGGTATGGGGCCTCCCTATACAATGAGCAGTTCTTC. Residues: CASTQRGYGASLYNEQFF.

This clone has only a few counts. The genes are TRBV5-1 and TRBJ2-1, with 13 bases matching TRBD2. CDR1 is SGHRS and CDR2 is YFSETQ in the germline V gene. The CDR3 length is 15 residues. Trimming took 4 bases from V and 9 from J; bases not matched to a gene: 7. CDR3 sequence reads: CASSPRTSGSGEQFF. The CDR3, as DNA: TGCGCCAGCAGCCCCCGGACTAGCGGGAGCGGTGAGCAGTTCTTC.

The J gene is TRBJ2-7, the V gene TRBV13, with 8 bases identical to TRBD2. J was trimmed by 5 bases and V by 1 base; bases with no gene match: 7. Germline V lookup: CDR1 PRHDT, CDR2 FYEKMQ (reference sequence). CDR3 length: 15 amino acids. CDR3 sequence: CASSLVSSGSNEQYF. The DNA of the CDR3 is TGTGCCAGCAGCTTAGTATCGAGCGGGAGCAACGAGCAGTACTTC. Combining the CDR3 with reference TRBV13 and TRBJ2-7 gives the whole variable domain AAGVIQSPRHLIKEKRETATLKCYPIPRHDTVYWYQQGPGQDPQFLISFYEKMQSDKGSIPDRFSAQQFSDYHSELNMSSLELGDSALYFCASSLVSSGSNEQYFGPGTRLTVT.

This chain links TRBV5-1 with TRBJ2-7, with 7 bases lining up with TRBD2. The J segment lost 6 bases and the V segment lost 0 bases, leaving 6 bases of the junction unmatched. The CDR3 runs 14 residues. Germline loops: CDR1 SGHRS, CDR2 YFSETQ. CDR3 protein: CASSLDTGGSEQYF. The CDR3 DNA follows: TGCGCCAGCAGCTTGGATACGGGAGGCTCCGAGCAGTACTTC.

The CDR3 protein is CASSPLGQQGTGNTIYF. DNA for the CDR3: TGTGCCAGCTCACCACTCGGCCAGCAGGGAACTGGAAACACCATATATTTT. The chain has TRBV18 and TRBJ1-3, with D tentatively TRBD1 (5 bases). The V and J ends lost 1 base and 2 bases respectively, with 15 bases between them. The CDR3 is 17 residues long. Per the germline V gene, CDR1 is KGHSH and CDR2 is LQKENI.

The chain joins TRBV19 to TRBJ2-2; maybe TRBD1 (5 bases). V was shortened by 6 bases and J by 6 bases, with 17 bases between the two germline ends. The germline gives CDR1 LNHDA, CDR2 SQIVND (reference sequence). The CDR3 loop spans 15 amino acids. For the CDR3, the DNA is TGTGCCAGTAGCCGTTATGCCCCGACAGCCGGGGAGCTGTTTTTT. Translating it yields CASSRYAPTAGELFF. Supplemented by reference TRBV19 and TRBJ2-2, the full variable domain reads DGGITQSPKYLFRKEGQNVTLSCEQNLNHDAMYWYRQDPGQGLRLIYYSQIVNDFQKGDIAEGYSVSREKKESFPLTVTSAQKNPTAFYLCASSRYAPTAGELFFGEGSRLTVL.

This chain connects TRBV7-2 to TRBJ1-1, with a weak D call TRBD1 (6 bases). In germline, CDR1 is SGHTA, CDR2 FQGNSA. The CDR3 sequence is 13 residues long. Trimming stripped 4 bases from V and 1 base from J, with 7 bases between. The CDR3 DNA follows: TGTGCCAGCAGCTCGGACAGGAACACTGAAGCTTTCTTT. Residues: CASSSDRNTEAFF.

This chain connects TRBV2 to TRBJ2-5, with TRBD2 identical over 9 bases. With 5 bases clipped from V and 4 bases from J, the junction kept 5 bases outside the gene matches. Per the germline V gene, CDR1 is SNHLY and CDR2 is FYNNEI. CDR3 length: 14 residues. The CDR3 region has the DNA TGTGCCAGCAGTACAAGAGCGGGAGGAGAGACCCAGTACTTC. This gives the protein CASSTRAGGETQYF.

The rearrangement links TRBV5-1 to TRBJ2-5; D might be TRBD2 (5 bases). With 4 bases removed from V and 1 base from J, the gap between germline ends came to 17 bases. The CDR3 loop spans 16 amino acids. Germline CDR1 SGHRS, CDR2 YFSETQ. CDR3 DNA: TGCGCCAGCAGCCCACGACTCGAGCGGCCCCAAGAGACCCAGTACTTC. Its protein is CASSPRLERPQETQYF.